A selection of T cell receptor beta chains follows, all from one sample in a study of cytomegalovirus exposure and HLA in healthy donors. Clones were read by immunoSEQ multiplex PCR, and TCRdb kept only the in-frame ones, dropping some. The repertoire holds about 63,000 clones, with roughly 71% as singletons. The specimen sequenced was PBMCs. The receptors stem from a man aged 45-60 years in good health and CMV-seropositive. Both conserved end residues are trimmed from each CDR3. Fields, in order: V gene, D gene, J gene, clone size, CDR3 length, CDR3 protein. A D gene is named only where the DNA matches it firmly. Clone size is stated in some rows and not others, as once, few, many or a class when expanded.

>TRBV27|.|TRBJ1-5|.|19
ASSPSPFGAARPLSNQPQH
>TRBV7-9|.|TRBJ1-4|few|10
ASSLDREKLF
>TRBV11-3|TRBD2|TRBJ2-5|few|13
ASSLGTSGQETQY
>TRBV6-5|TRBD1|TRBJ1-6|.|13
ASSPGTGSVSPLH
>TRBV6-1|.|TRBJ2-1|.|10
ASSRQGNEQF
>TRBV7-9|TRBD1|TRBJ1-4|.|14
ASSLDDRVSAEKLF
>TRBV11-2|.|TRBJ1-4|.|12
ASSTEVGGEKLF
>TRBV14|.|TRBJ2-5|once|12
ASSQDLDKETQY
>TRBV29-1|TRBD2|TRBJ2-3|.|11
SVRGRGTDTQY
>TRBV30|.|TRBJ2-3|.|13
AWSPPRGEADTQY
>TRBV7-8|.|TRBJ1-5|.|12
ASSLARGSRPQH
>TRBV6-6|.|TRBJ1-4|.|13
ASTLRGATNEKLF
>TRBV30|.|TRBJ2-5|once|12
AYQRTNRGETQY
>TRBV27|TRBD1|TRBJ1-4|.|13
ASGTRDRGNEKLF
>TRBV30|TRBD2|TRBJ2-3|few|14
AWSALTSGNTDTQY
>TRBV19|.|TRBJ1-3|.|12
ASQFSGFGNTIY
>TRBV4-1|TRBD1|TRBJ2-4|.|12
ASSHGTGQDIQY
>TRBV30|.|TRBJ2-7|.|11
AWSVGGAYEQY
>TRBV5-1|TRBD1|TRBJ2-2|.|16
ASSSISTGGANTGELF
>TRBV13|TRBD1|TRBJ1-1|few|14
ASRFAKRDRVTEAF
>TRBV6-1|.|TRBJ1-5|.|13
ASSVAEARNQPQH
>TRBV13|.|TRBJ2-1|.|15
ASSFTLRRDARREQF
>TRBV4-1|TRBD1|TRBJ2-1|.|15
ASSQDGVGQGVNEQF
>TRBV7-2|.|TRBJ2-7|few|11
ASSLRQTYEQY
>TRBV12-5|.|TRBJ1-4|.|11
ASGLDSGEKLF
>TRBV4-2|TRBD1|TRBJ1-2|.|18
ASSQAGAGTGGWVNYGYT
>TRBV15|TRBD2|TRBJ2-7|.|11
ATSRDGPGGQY
>TRBV5-6|TRBD1|TRBJ1-4|.|15
ASSLEGTGVRSEKLF
>TRBV2|.|TRBJ2-5|.|12
ASRLSGDQETQY
>TRBV9|TRBD2|TRBJ2-1|.|12
ASSPAGGYNEQF
>TRBV6-5|TRBD1|TRBJ1-2|.|12
ASSPRTGGSGYT
>TRBV9|.|TRBJ1-4|few|13
ASSVQTGSNEKLF
>TRBV15|TRBD1|TRBJ2-7|.|13
ATSREGGTPYEQY
>TRBV27|.|TRBJ2-7|few|13
ASRPTGLPSYEQY
>TRBV20-1|.|TRBJ2-5|once|9
SARWRETQY
>TRBV4-2|TRBD1|TRBJ1-2|.|13
ASSPRDRENYGYT
>TRBV28|TRBD2|TRBJ2-5|.|13
ASSSPPRGQETQY
>TRBV4-3|TRBD2|TRBJ2-7|.|13
ASSQDSSGDYEQY
>TRBV19|.|TRBJ1-1|.|11
ASSIGHNTEAF
>TRBV30|.|TRBJ1-6|.|12
AWRGALISSPLH
>TRBV13|TRBD1|TRBJ2-7|few|12
ASSDGTGRYEQY
>TRBV7-2|TRBD1|TRBJ1-5|.|12
ASSLRTGGQPQH
>TRBV27|.|TRBJ2-1|few|12
ASSLSISVDEQF
>TRBV6-5|TRBD1|TRBJ1-1|.|12
ASSYTDRVSEAF
>TRBV6-5|.|TRBJ2-3|few|13
ASSYSGLPTDTQY
>TRBV6-5|.|TRBJ1-3|.|13
ASSAPGTSGNTIY
>TRBV4-1|.|TRBJ2-7|.|11
ASSQERGREQY
>TRBV9|TRBD1|TRBJ1-1|.|13
ASSGSGGRNTEAF
>TRBV7-2|TRBD1|TRBJ2-7|.|13
ASSLDRGLPYEQY
>TRBV14|.|TRBJ2-3|.|15
ASSQDVRLAGTDTQY
>TRBV7-8|.|TRBJ1-3|.|15
ASSLVVPQTSGNTIY
>TRBV6-1|TRBD1|TRBJ2-7|.|11
ASRGTGTYEQY
>TRBV5-1|.|TRBJ2-1|.|14
ASSPPSSGSRNEQF
>TRBV2|TRBD1|TRBJ1-2|.|10
ASIGGYYGYT
>TRBV10-3|.|TRBJ2-3|.|12
AINSLFSTDTQY